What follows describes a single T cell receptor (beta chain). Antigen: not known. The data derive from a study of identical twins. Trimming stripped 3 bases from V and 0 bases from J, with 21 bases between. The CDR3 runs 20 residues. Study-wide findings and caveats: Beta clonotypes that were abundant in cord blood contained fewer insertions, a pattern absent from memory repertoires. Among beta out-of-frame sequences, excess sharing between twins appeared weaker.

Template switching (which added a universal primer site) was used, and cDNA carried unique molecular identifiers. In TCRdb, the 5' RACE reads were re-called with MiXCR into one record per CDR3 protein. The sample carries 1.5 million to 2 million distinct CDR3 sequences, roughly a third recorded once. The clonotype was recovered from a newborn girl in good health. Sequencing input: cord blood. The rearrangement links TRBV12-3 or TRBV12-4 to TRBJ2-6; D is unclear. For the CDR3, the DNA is TGTGCCAGCAGTTTTCGGCACCTAGAGGTTACCTCCTCTGGGGCCAACGTCCTGACTTTC. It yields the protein CASSFRHLEVTSSGANVLTF.